This T cell receptor beta chain is drawn from a study of T cell responses to AZD1222 COVID-19 vaccine. Points on this clone: The antigen is unknown.

This table comes from immunoSEQ multiplex PCR, and its TCRdb copy is limited to in-frame clones, with some not included. Here the sample spans approximately 160,000 clones, 92% being singletons. General observations from the study: Nearly half of the spike-specific TCRs reportedly recognize variant regions that carry no mutations.

From germline, CDR1 is ENHRY and CDR2 SYGVKD. Trimming pared 8 bases from V and 0 bases from J, leaving 7 bases between. CDR3 size: 12 residues. Sequencing was performed on peripheral blood, taken 28 days after the second AZD1222 dose. The clonotype comes from an adult who received the AZD1222 COVID-19 vaccine. The chain couples TRBV10-3 to TRBJ1-1, with D hard to call. This CDR3 is CAIGKMNTEAFF. CDR3 sequence (DNA): TGTGCCATCGGCAAGATGAACACTGAAGCTTTCTTT.